This T cell receptor beta chain was profiled in a study of blood T cell repertoires in COVID-19 (dated by TCRdb to about 2020). Background for the entire study: Collaborator samples came from the United States, Italy and Spain and covered acute and convalescent phases of COVID-19. The repertoires were released in a freely available public database intended as a resource for research on the immune response to SARS-CoV-2. The samples were drawn from two sources: the first 160 participants of the ongoing ImmuneRACE study, and some 1,300 subjects contributed by 6 global collaborators. The prospective study material was composed of cDNA or gDNA derived from T cells, B-cell-depleted T cells, or PBMCs. Where HLA class I and class II types were available, the types were taken from metadata supplied by the sample provider, not from assay-based typing. Deeply sampled blood TCRbeta repertoires from subjects exposed to, actively infected with, or recovered from COVID-19 were included in the dataset. Nearly every sample came with metadata listing a de-identified subject ID, COVID-19 status, age in years and sex.

This clone was observed a single time. Its antigen specificity is not known. Per-base quality was not reported, and no clone a single base away is much larger than it. TCRbeta CDR3 regions were amplified from genomic DNA using the immunoSEQ Assay, a bias-controlled multiplex PCR. The published analysis was carried out like this. Within the assay, amplification of reference gene primers was used to estimate how many nucleated cells each sample contained. To quantify the absolute abundance of each unique TCRbeta CDR3 rearrangement, sequence reads were collapsed and filtered. For each sample, productive Simpson clonality was calculated as the square root of Simpson's diversity index across productive rearrangements. This immuneACCESS table, as held by TCRdb, lists in-frame sequences with V and J called but not all clones. Of the missing ones, under half trace to an unresolved V gene in checked studies; the others have no known cause. That table furnishes V, J and clone size, whereas the DNA furnished D and trimming. The sample yields about 190,000 clones; 80% to 90% were counted once. Around 1.1% of the sample rests with the top ten.

The CDR3 sequence holds 13 residues, the cysteine and phenylalanine included. Kept here is only the CDR3 DNA, which spans 39 bases and is read in frame from base 1. The junction shows trimming of 7 bases on V and 0 bases on J, plus 9 bases between the germline ends. The CDR1 and CDR2 encoded by the germline V gene are SNHLY and FYNNEI. Each collaborating institution followed its own protocols to collect whole blood in K2EDTA tubes. For TCRbeta analysis, collaborators shipped samples as frozen whole blood, isolated PBMCs, or DNA extracted from either of those sample types. Summary of the overall study and its limitations: How much clinical and demographic metadata was included differed by source and by participant, and the metadata was provided uncurated.

Sequencing was done on a sample of peripheral blood. The receptor's source is a man younger than 45 with acute or convalescent COVID-19. The chain is made from TRBV2 and TRBJ1-1; the D gene is unclear. DNA sequence: TGTGCCAGCATCCCGGACTTGAACACTGAAGCTTTCTTT. Its translation reads: CASIPDLNTEAFF.